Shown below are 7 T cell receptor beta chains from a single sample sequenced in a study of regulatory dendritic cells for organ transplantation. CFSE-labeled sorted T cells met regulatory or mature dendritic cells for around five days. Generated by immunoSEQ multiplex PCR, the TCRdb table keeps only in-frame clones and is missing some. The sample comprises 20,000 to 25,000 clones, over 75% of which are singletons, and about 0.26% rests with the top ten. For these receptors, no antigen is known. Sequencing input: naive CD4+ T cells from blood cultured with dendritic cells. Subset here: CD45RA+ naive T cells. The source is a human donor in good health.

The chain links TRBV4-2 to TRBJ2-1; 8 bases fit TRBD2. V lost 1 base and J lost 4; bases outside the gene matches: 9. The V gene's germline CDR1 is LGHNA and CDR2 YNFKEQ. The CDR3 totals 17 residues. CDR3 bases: TGTGCCAGCAGCCAAGGATCGTCAGCGGGGGAGTACAATGAGCAGTTCTTC. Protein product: CASSQGSSAGEYNEQFF.

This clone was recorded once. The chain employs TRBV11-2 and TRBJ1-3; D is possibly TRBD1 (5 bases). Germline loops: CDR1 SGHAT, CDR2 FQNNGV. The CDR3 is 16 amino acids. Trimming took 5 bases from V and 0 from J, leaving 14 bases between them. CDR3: CASSPGPTYSGNTIYF. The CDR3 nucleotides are TGTGCCAGCAGCCCGGGACCGACTTACTCTGGAAACACCATATATTTT.

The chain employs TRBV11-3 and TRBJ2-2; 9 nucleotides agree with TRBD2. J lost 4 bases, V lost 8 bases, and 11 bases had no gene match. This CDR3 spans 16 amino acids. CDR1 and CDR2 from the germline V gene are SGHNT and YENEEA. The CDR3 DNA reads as TGTGCCAGCGAATTAGAGGGGACTAGCAGCACCGGGGAGCTGTTTTTT. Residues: CASELEGTSSTGELFF.

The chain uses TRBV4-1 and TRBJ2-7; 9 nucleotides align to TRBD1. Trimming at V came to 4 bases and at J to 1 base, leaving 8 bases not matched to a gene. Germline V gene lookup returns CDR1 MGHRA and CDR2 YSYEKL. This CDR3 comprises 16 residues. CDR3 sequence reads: CASSLNTGQGSYEQYF. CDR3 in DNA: TGCGCCAGCAGCCTAAACACGGGACAGGGTTCCTACGAGCAGTACTTC.

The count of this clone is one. The DNA of the CDR3 is TGTGCCAGCAGTGTAGTGGGACTTGGGGAAGAGCAGTACTTC. Protein sequence: CASSVVGLGEEQYF. V and J are TRBV2 and TRBJ2-7; a weak D match, TRBD2 (6 bases). Trimming shortened V by 4 bases and J by 7 bases, and 17 bases separated the two germline ends. The CDR3 runs 14 residues. The germline gives CDR1 SNHLY, CDR2 FYNNEI.

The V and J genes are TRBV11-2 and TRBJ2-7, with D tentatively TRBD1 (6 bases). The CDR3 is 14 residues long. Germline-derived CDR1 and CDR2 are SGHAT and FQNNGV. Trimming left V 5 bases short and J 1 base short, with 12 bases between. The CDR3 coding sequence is TGTGCCAGCAGCAGAACGGACAGTTCCTACGAGCAGTACTTC. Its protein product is CASSRTDSSYEQYF.

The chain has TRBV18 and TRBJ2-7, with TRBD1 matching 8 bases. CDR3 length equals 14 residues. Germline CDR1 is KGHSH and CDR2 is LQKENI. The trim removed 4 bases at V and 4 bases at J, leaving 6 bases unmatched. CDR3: CASSQAGGSYEQYF. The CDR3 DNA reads TGTGCCAGCTCACAAGCAGGGGGCTCATACGAGCAGTACTTC.